One and the same sample provided the 3 T cell receptor beta chains below, sequenced in a study of blood T cell repertoires in COVID-19 (TCRdb year 2020). The library was generated by the immunoSEQ multiplex PCR assay. The immuneACCESS repertoire file appears here via TCRdb, limited to in-frame rearrangements. These files lack a portion of the clones; in checked studies, under half of the deficit traces to unresolved V genes, and the cause of the others is not known. The sample records a few hundred thousand clones, 80% to 85% of which are singletons. Approximately 5.4% of the sample comes from the top ten. The sample consisted of peripheral blood. These receptors all stem from a human donor in a cohort sampled during active COVID-19.

The chain has TRBV7-2 and TRBJ1-2, with 8 bases fitting TRBD1. V dropped 1 base and J dropped 4; count of bases not matched to a gene: 8. Per germline, CDR1 SGHTA and CDR2 FQGNSA. This CDR3 contains 16 residues. For the CDR3, the DNA is TGTGCCAGCAGCTTAGTCTCAGGGGGCGGTGTCTATGGCTACACCTTC. As protein: CASSLVSGGGVYGYTF. Combining the CDR3 with reference TRBV7-2 and TRBJ1-2 gives the whole variable domain GAGVSQSPSNKVTEKGKDVELRCDPISGHTALYWYRQSLGQGLEFLIYFQGNSAPDKSGLPSDRFSAERTGGSVSTLTIQRTQQEDSAVYLCASSLVSGGGVYGYTFGSGTRLTVV.

This clone has a handful of counts. The chain recombines TRBV28 with TRBJ2-2, with 9 bases matching TRBD2. CDR1 MDHEN and CDR2 SYDVKM come from the germline V gene. The CDR3 sequence is 18 residues long. The V and J ends lost 4 bases and 2 bases, in that order; junction bases with no gene match: 11. CDR3 DNA: TGTGCCAGCAGTTATGAGGTGCTAGCGGGACCTAACACCGGGGAGCTGTTTTTT. This codes for CASSYEVLAGPNTGELFF.

With respect to this clone: In the same sample, other DNA sequences code for this CDR3. The V gene is TRBV5-6, the J gene TRBJ1-2; D not certain. V was pared by 0 bases and J by 2 bases, with 5 bases between. Germline V gene lookup returns CDR1 SGHDT and CDR2 YYEEEE. The CDR3 has 13 residues. The CDR3 spells CASSLVQNYGYTF. The CDR3 coding sequence is TGTGCCAGCAGCTTGGTACAGAACTATGGCTACACCTTC.